This paragraph covers one T cell receptor (beta chain) sequence. What it binds is not known. Lamina propria and intraepithelial lymphocytes were released by processing graft tissue. The data stem from a study of graft-versus-host responses after intestinal transplantation. Study summary: Recipients had transplants, and these were multivisceral, liver-intestinal, or isolated intestinal. Tacrolimus plus steroids were given to all recipients for roughly 3 years, preceded by anti-thymocyte globulin induction. Study-level points and caveats: GvH clones were found in recipient marrow; some appeared first in ileum or blood. The study found high graft-versus-host to host-versus-graft clonal ratios in allografts of patients with graft-donor T cell macrochimerism.

The protocol was immunoSEQ multiplex PCR, while the TCRdb copy is restricted to in-frame clones and leaves out a portion. Counted here are several thousand clones, around four fifths occurring once; the ten biggest clones make up 9.5% to 13%. The germline CDR1 and CDR2 sequences are KGHSH and LQKENI. The V end was cut by 0 bases, the J end by 4 bases, with 5 bases between. This CDR3 region has 13 residues. The chain joins TRBV18 to TRBJ2-3; D gene uncertain. This specimen consisted of ileum tissue, obtained approximately 130 days after transplant. The receptor's source is a human patient who received an intestinal transplant, so some T cells may come from the graft donor. The CDR3 loop is CASSPPAPDTQYF. Written as DNA, the CDR3 is TGTGCCAGCTCACCACCGGCGCCAGATACGCAGTATTTT.